The clone carrying this T cell receptor (beta chain) is a singleton in its sample. Per the germline V gene, CDR1 is SGHNT and CDR2 is YYREEE (reference sequence). V lost 0 bases and J lost 5, with 6 bases in between. This CDR3 contains 13 residues. TCRdb's copy holds only in-frame clones and misses some; the assay was immunoSEQ multiplex PCR. The sample has about 38,000 clones, about 89% seen once. The data stem from a study of blood T cell repertoires in COVID-19. Looking at the study overall: Specimens from acute and convalescent COVID-19 originated in the United States, Italy and Spain.

The chain couples TRBV5-4 to TRBJ1-5, with D unresolved. This receptor was taken from a man aged 45-60 years with active or convalescent COVID-19. Sequencing was done on a sample of peripheral blood. For the CDR3, the DNA is TGTGCCAGCAGCTTGGACACCTATCAGCCCCAGCATTTT. Amino acids: CASSLDTYQPQHF.